The present TCR beta chain was sequenced within a study of PD-L1 blockade in urothelial cancer (dated by TCRdb to 2017 to 2019). Turning to the overall study: All patients started therapy in the mid-2010s and received atezolizumab 1,200 mg intravenously every 3 weeks. Twenty-five of 29 patients were males with bladder-origin urothelial cancer, and 18 of 29 reported a prior smoking history. Patients had an ECOG performance status of 0 or 1 and had received between 0 and 3 prior chemotherapy regimens. Blood samples were analyzed at 3 weeks after treatment start (second dose) and at 6 weeks after treatment start. Blood samples yielded a median of around 150,000 T cells and more than 80,000 unique TCRs, with median clonality approximately 0.08. An exploratory multi-omic analysis was conducted of the somatic, immune and clinical correlates of response to PD-L1 blockade with atezolizumab in urothelial cancer. Pretreatment tumor samples and matched peripheral blood, collected serially before and after atezolizumab treatment, underwent TCR sequencing. Durable clinical benefit was defined as progression-free survival longer than 6 months, and TCR features were also tested against progression-free and overall survival. In the same patients, whole exome sequencing and RNA sequencing of pretreatment tumors were performed in addition to TCR sequencing. Fewer than ten patients achieved durable clinical benefit and 15 to 20 did not. Pretreatment blood TCR-seq was available for about 28 patients, at least one posttreatment blood collection was obtained for 24 patients, and tumor TCR-seq was available for 24 patients. Results the study describes overall, beyond this receptor: Improved progression-free and overall survival was found to be associated with pretreatment peripheral blood TCR clonality below the median. Greater expansion of tumor-associated TCR clones in peripheral blood 3 weeks after the start of treatment was observed in patients with durable benefit (n of about 22, p = 0.022). Small sample size (n of about 30) and many exploratory analyses mean the results are intended to be hypothesis-generating.

Concerning this clone itself: It has no known antigen specificity. Base qualities were left out, and no much larger clone turns up one base away.

Synthetic TCR analog templates were spiked into each PCR to estimate absolute template abundance from read counts. The immunoSEQ assay used bias-controlled V and J gene primers to amplify TCRbeta CDR3 regions from genomic DNA. Rearranged TCRbeta segments were sequenced at approximately 20X coverage. In the paper's pipeline: Clustering was used to correct sequencing errors, and CDR3s were annotated against IMGT to assign V, D and J genes. Downstream analyses used only productive TCRbeta rearrangements and left out out-of-frame or stop-codon sequences. Clonality was computed as one minus Shannon entropy normalized by the log of the number of unique productive sequences. Fisher's exact test with Benjamini-Hochberg correction, at a threshold of adjusted p below 0.01, was used to find clones that differed between time points or between blood and tumor. TCRdb holds this immuneACCESS table with in-frame rearrangements only. Some clones are missing; in checked studies, unresolved V genes explain under half, and the rest has no known cause. For V, J and clone size, that table is used; D and trimming come from the DNA. This sample gives about 120,000 clones in total; around 89% of them show up just once. 1.7% of the sample lies in the top ten.

From cysteine to phenylalanine, the CDR3 is 13 amino acids long. Of the read, only the CDR3 DNA is kept; its 39 bases are in frame from base 1. The germline V gene provides CDR1 SGHDN and CDR2 FVKESK. V and J lose 1 base and 3 bases, and a span of 6 bases separates them. The time point label here, explained by the study, means: peripheral blood 6 weeks after treatment start. The cohort comprised 29 patients with locally advanced or metastatic urothelial carcinoma treated at Memorial Sloan Kettering on a trial protocol. Peripheral blood mononuclear cells were collected pretreatment and during treatment, with between 1 and 8 total time points obtained per patient. The Qiagen DNeasy Blood extraction kit was used to purify genomic DNA from total PBMCs and tumor samples. Collected pretreatment and during treatment, PBMCs were isolated and stored as previously described.

The receptor chain draws on TRBV14 and TRBJ1-2; the D gene is perhaps TRBD1, from 6 matching bases. The origin of this receptor is a man aged 55 to 70 with urothelial cancer. The sample consisted of PBMCs, taken around atezolizumab (anti-PD-L1) treatment. In nucleotides, the sequence is TGTGCCAGCAGCCAAGGGACAGACTATGGCTACACCTTC. It codes for CASSQGTDYGYTF.